This TCR beta chain was sequenced in a study of T cell repertoires and HLA-DP antigens. On this clone itself: Its specificity is unknown.

The length of the CDR3 is 16 residues. CDR1 is MDHEN and CDR2 is SYDVKM in the germline V gene. Trimming removed 4 bases from V and 0 bases from J, with 16 bases in between. The assay was immunoSEQ multiplex PCR, and TCRdb's table has in-frame clones only and misses some. The sample contains about 89,000 clones, around nine tenths of which appear only once. The sequence derives from a man aged 45-60 years in good health and CMV-seronegative. The material sequenced was CD4+ T cells from PBMCs. V usage is TRBV28 and J usage is TRBJ2-7; the D call may be TRBD1 or TRBD2 (5 bases each). CDR3 sequence (DNA): TGTGCCAGCAGTTCCTCCGGGACCCCGAGCTCCTACGAGCAGTACTTC. This codes for CASSSSGTPSSYEQYF.